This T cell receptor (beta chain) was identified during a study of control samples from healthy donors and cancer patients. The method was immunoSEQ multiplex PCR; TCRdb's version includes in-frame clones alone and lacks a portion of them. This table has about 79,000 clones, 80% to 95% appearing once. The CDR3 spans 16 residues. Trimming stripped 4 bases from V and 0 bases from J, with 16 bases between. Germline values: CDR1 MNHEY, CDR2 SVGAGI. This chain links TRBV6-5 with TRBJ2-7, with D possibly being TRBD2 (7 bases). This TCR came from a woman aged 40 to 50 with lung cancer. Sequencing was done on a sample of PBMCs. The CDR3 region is CASSSIRGAFSYEQYF. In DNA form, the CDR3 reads TGTGCCAGCAGTTCCATTCGGGGGGCTTTCTCCTACGAGCAGTACTTC.